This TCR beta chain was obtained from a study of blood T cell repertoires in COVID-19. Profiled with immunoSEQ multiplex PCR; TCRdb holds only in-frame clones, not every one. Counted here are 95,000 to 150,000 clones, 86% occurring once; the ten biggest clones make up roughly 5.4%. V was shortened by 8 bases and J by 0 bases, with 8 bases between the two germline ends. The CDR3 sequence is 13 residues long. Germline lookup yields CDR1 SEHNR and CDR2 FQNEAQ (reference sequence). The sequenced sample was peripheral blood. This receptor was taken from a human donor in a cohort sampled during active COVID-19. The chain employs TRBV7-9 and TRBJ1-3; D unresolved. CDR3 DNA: TGTGCCAGCCGACTTGGCTCTGGAAACACCATATATTTT. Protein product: CASRLGSGNTIYF.